These T cell receptor beta chains were read from a single sample in a study of CD8+ T cells in alopecia areata. Using immunoSEQ multiplex PCR, the repertoire was profiled, and TCRdb retains in-frame clones only, with some absent. The sample lists roughly 150,000 clones; about three fifths were seen once. The source material was CD8+ T cells sorted from blood. The receptors here all came from a human donor in good health. Each CDR3 is given with its conserved first and last residue. The D gene is left open where the match is weak. The listing skips clone size in some rows; elsewhere it reads once, few, many or a size class.

V gene	D gene	J gene	clone size	CDR3 DNA	CDR3 protein
TRBV4-1	TRBD2	TRBJ2-3	few	TGCGCCAGCAGCCAAGGCCCTAGCGGGACACTCGCAGATACGCAGTATTTT	CASSQGPSGTLADTQYF
TRBV7-9	TRBD1	TRBJ2-7	NA	TGTGCCAGCAGCTCCCCCCTGACAGGGATGTACGAGCAGTACTTC	CASSSPLTGMYEQYF
TRBV10-2	TRBD2	TRBJ2-2	once	TGCGCCAGCACTCCGACTAGCGGGACAACCGGGGAGCTGTTTTTT	CASTPTSGTTGELFF
TRBV7-2	TRBD1	TRBJ2-2	NA	TGTGCCAGCAGCGAGGGGACAGCGAACACCGGGGAGCTGTTTTTT	CASSEGTANTGELFF
TRBV4-1	TRBD1	TRBJ2-3	few	TGCGCCAGCAGCCTAAGAAGGCTAGCCGGGACAGCCAAAACTAGCACAGATACGCAGTATTTT	CASSLRRLAGTAKTSTDTQYF
TRBV4-1	TRBD2	TRBJ2-4	NA	TGCGCCAGCAGCCAAGTTGGGGGGGACATTCAGTACTTC	CASSQVGGDIQYF
TRBV29-1	TRBD2	TRBJ2-1	few	TGCAGCGTTTTAGGACTAGCGGGTACCTACAATGAGCAGTTCTTC	CSVLGLAGTYNEQFF
TRBV14	NA	TRBJ2-1	NA	TGTGCCAGCAGCCAAGATCTTCGCACCCGCTCCTACAATGAGCAGTTCTTC	CASSQDLRTRSYNEQFF
TRBV27	NA	TRBJ2-7	few	TGTGCCAGCGGGAGGCGCGAGCAGTACTTC	CASGRREQYF
TRBV23-1	NA	TRBJ1-1	NA	TGCGCCAGCAGTCAACACACCAGGCGGCGGGGGTTGAACACTGAAGCTTTCTTT	CASSQHTRRRGLNTEAFF
TRBV28	TRBD1	TRBJ2-2	NA	TGTGCCAGCAGCCCGGACAGGGAGGTCGGGGAGCTGTTTTTT	CASSPDREVGELFF
TRBV20-1	TRBD2	TRBJ2-1	NA	TGCAGTGCTTGGACTAGGCGTGAGCAGTTCTTC	CSAWTRREQFF
TRBV7-8	NA	TRBJ2-7	few	TGTGCCAGCAGCCTCCGGGGGTACGAGCAGTACTTC	CASSLRGYEQYF
TRBV9	NA	TRBJ2-6	NA	TGTGCCAGCAGCGTAGTCGGCTCTGGGGCCAACGTCCTGACTTTC	CASSVVGSGANVLTF
TRBV7-9	NA	TRBJ2-7	NA	TGTGCCAGCAGCGAATCCCGGGACGAGCAGTACTTC	CASSESRDEQYF
TRBV2	NA	TRBJ2-7	once	TGTGCCAGCAGTGAGGAGACCATCGCCCCGAACTACGAGCAGTACTTC	CASSEETIAPNYEQYF
TRBV5-1	NA	TRBJ2-7	NA	TGCGCCAGCAGTGTCTTCCCAGGAGACTACGAGCAGTACTTC	CASSVFPGDYEQYF
TRBV6-4	NA	TRBJ2-2	many	TGTGCCAGCAGTGACAAAAACACCGGGGAGCTGTTTTTT	CASSDKNTGELFF
TRBV2	NA	TRBJ1-5	once	TGTGCCAGCAGTGTCGAGGACAGCGTTGGGGGGAGCAATCAGCCCCAGCATTTT	CASSVEDSVGGSNQPQHF
TRBV2	TRBD2	TRBJ2-1	few	TGTGCCAGCATTGCTGCGGGAGGGCCGGGTAATGAGCAGTTCTTC	CASIAAGGPGNEQFF
TRBV7-9	NA	TRBJ2-7	NA	TGTGCCAGCAGCTCAGACTACGAGCAGTACTTC	CASSSDYEQYF
TRBV27	TRBD1	TRBJ2-7	NA	TGTGCCAGCAGTTTTCAGGGGGCCTCGAACGAGCAGTACTTC	CASSFQGASNEQYF
TRBV29-1	NA	TRBJ2-1	few	TGCAGCGTTGAAGATCCCAACAACACTGAGCAGTTCTTC	CSVEDPNNTEQFF
TRBV6-5	NA	TRBJ1-1	few	TGTGCCAGCAGTTACTCGATTGCCACTGAAGCTTTCTTT	CASSYSIATEAFF
TRBV9	NA	TRBJ1-2	few	TGTGCCAGCAGCGTATTGGTAGCAGGGACTGGCTACACCTTC	CASSVLVAGTGYTF
TRBV11-2	TRBD1	TRBJ2-7	NA	TGTGCCAGCAGCCCACGACAGGGAAGGGACGAGCAGTACTTC	CASSPRQGRDEQYF